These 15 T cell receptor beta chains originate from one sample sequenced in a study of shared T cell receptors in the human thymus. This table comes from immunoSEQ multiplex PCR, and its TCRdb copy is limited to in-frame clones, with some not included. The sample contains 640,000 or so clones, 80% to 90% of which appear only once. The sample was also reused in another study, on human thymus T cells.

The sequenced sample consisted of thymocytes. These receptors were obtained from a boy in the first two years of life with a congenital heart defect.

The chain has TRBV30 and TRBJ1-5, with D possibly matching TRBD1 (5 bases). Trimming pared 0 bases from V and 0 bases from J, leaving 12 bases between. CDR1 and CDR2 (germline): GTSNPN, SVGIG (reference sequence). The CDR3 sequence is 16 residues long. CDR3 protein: CAWSVGQHYSNQPQHF. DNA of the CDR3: TGTGCCTGGAGTGTCGGACAACACTATAGCAATCAGCCCCAGCATTTT.

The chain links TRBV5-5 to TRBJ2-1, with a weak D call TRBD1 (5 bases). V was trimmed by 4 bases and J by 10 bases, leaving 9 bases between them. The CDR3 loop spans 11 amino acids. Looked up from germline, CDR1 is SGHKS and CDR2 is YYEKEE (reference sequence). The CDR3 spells CASSLRTEQFF. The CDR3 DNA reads TGTGCCAGCAGCCTACGGACAGAGCAGTTCTTC.

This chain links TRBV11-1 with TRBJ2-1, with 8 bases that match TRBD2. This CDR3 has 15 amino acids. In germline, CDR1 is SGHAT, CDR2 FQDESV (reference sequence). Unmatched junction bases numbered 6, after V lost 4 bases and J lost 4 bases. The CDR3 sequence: CASSWGGGGYNEQFF. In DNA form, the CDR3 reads TGTGCCAGCAGCTGGGGCGGCGGGGGGTACAATGAGCAGTTCTTC. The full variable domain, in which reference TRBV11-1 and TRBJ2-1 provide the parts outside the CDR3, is EAEVAQSPRYKITEKSQAVAFWCDPISGHATLYWYRQILGQGPELLVQFQDESVVDDSQLPKDRFSAERLKGVDSTLKIQPAELGDSAMYLCASSWGGGGYNEQFFGPGTRLTVL.

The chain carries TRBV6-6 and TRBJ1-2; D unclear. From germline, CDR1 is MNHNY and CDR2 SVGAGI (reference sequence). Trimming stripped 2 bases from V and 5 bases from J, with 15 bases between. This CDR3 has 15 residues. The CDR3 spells CASSYIGSTGYGYTF. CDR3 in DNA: TGTGCCAGCAGTTACATCGGAAGCACGGGATATGGCTACACCTTC.

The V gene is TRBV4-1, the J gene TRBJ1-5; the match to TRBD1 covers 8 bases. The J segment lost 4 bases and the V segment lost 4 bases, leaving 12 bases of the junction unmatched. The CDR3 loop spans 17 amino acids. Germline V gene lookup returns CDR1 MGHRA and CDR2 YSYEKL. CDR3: CASSRTWDRWDNQPQHF. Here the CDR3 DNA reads TGCGCCAGCAGCCGGACATGGGACAGGTGGGATAATCAGCCCCAGCATTTT.

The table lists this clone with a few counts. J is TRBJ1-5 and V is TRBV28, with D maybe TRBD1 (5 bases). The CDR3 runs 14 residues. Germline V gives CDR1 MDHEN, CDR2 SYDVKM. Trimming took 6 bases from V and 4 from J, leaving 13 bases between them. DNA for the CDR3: TGTGCCAGCAGAATAACAGGCGGAAATCAGCCCCAGCATTTT. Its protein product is CASRITGGNQPQHF. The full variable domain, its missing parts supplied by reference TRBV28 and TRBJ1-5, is DVKVTQSSRYLVKRTGEKVFLECVQDMDHENMFWYRQDPGLGLRLIYFSYDVKMKEKGDIPEGYSVSREKKERFSLILESASTNQTSMYLCASRITGGNQPQHFGDGTRLSIL.

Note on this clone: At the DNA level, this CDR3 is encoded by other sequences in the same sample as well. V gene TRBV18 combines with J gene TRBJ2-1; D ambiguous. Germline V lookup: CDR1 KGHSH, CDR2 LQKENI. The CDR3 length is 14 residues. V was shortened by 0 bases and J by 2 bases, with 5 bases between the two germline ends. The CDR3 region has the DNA TGTGCCAGCTCACCACCGGCAGCCTACAATGAGCAGTTCTTC. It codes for CASSPPAAYNEQFF.

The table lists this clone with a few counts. The CDR3 region is CASSQDSKSSGRAYEQYF. The CDR3 DNA reads TGCGCCAGCAGCCAAGATTCGAAGTCTAGCGGGAGGGCCTACGAGCAGTACTTC. The rearrangement uses TRBV4-1 and TRBJ2-7, with 12 bases aligning to TRBD2. The length of the CDR3 is 18 residues. With 0 bases clipped from V and 2 bases from J, the junction kept 8 bases outside the gene matches. In germline, CDR1 is MGHRA, CDR2 YSYEKL.

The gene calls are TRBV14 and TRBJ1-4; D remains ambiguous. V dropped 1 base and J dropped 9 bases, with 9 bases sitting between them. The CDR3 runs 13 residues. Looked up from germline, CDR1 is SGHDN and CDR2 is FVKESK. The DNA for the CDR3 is TGTGCCAGCAGCCAAGGGGCGACGAAAAAACTGTTTTTT. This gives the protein CASSQGATKKLFF.

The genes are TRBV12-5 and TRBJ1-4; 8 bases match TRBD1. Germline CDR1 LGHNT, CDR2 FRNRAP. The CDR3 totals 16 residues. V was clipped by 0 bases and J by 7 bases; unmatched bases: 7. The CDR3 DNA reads TGTGCTAGTGGTTTGGTACCCTGGACAGGGCCTGAAAAACTGTTTTTT. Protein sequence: CASGLVPWTGPEKLFF.

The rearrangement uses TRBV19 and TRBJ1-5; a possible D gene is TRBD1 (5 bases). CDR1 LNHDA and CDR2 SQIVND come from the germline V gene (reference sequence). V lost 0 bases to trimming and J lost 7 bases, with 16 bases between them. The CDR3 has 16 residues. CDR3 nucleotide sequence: TGTGCCAGTAGTATAGACTGGCGGGACCTGGGGCAGCCCCAGCATTTT. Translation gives CASSIDWRDLGQPQHF.

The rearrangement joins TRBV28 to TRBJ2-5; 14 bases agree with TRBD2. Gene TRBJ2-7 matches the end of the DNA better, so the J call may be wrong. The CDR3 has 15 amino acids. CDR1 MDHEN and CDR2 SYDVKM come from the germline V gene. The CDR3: CASSPGTSGSYEQYF. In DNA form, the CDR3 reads TGTGCCAGCAGTCCCGGGACTAGCGGGAGCTACGAGCAGTACTTC.

The DNA for the CDR3 is TGCGCCAGCAGCCACTCAAGTGGTCAACGGGACAGGGAAGCGGGAGGGGAGGAAAAACTGTTTTTT. Its protein is CASSHSSGQRDREAGGEEKLFF. This chain connects TRBV4-3 to TRBJ1-4, with 9 nucleotides matching TRBD1. The V segment lost 3 bases and the J segment 8 bases; nucleotides outside the gene matches: 28. This CDR3 is 22 amino acids long. Germline assignment: CDR1 LGHNA and CDR2 YSLEER.

The CDR3 DNA reads as TGTGCCAGCAGTTCCAGCCGGGACAGGGCATCCTACGAGCAGTACTTC. Translation: CASSSSRDRASYEQYF. This chain links TRBV28 with TRBJ2-7, with TRBD1 matching 9 bases. Trimming at V came to 4 bases and at J to 1 base, leaving 8 bases not matched to a gene. The CDR3 is 16 residues long. Germline CDR1 MDHEN, CDR2 SYDVKM.

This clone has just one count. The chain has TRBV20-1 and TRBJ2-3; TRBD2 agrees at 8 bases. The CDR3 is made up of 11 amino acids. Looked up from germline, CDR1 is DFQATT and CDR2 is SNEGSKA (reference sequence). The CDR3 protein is CRTSETDTQYF. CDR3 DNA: TGCAGGACTAGCGAAACAGATACGCAGTATTTT.